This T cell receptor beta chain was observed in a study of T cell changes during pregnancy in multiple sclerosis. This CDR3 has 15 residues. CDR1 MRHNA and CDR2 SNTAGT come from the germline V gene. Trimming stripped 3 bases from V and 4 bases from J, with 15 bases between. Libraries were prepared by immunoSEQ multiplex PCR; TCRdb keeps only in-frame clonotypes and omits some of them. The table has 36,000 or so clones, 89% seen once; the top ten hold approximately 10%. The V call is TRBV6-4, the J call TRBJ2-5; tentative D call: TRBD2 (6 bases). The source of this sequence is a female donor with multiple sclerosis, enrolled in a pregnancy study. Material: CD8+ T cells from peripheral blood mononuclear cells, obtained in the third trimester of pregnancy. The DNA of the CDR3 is TGTGCCAGCAGTGAAGGGAGGACCATGACAGAGACCCAGTACTTC. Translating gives CASSEGRTMTETQYF.